Listed below are T cell receptor beta chains from one sample, sequenced in a study of T cell responses to AZD1222 COVID-19 vaccine. Using immunoSEQ multiplex PCR, the repertoire was profiled, and TCRdb retains in-frame clones only, with some absent. Altogether approximately 70,000 clones are present, roughly 91% being singletons, with the ten largest covering 24%. Sequencing was performed on peripheral blood, taken on day 0 of AZD1222 vaccination. Receptors originate from an adult in good health. Both conserved end residues are part of each CDR3. D genes are given only for firm matches. The size field is filled for only some rows; it gives once, few, many or a size class.

clone_size	d_call	j_call	v_call	cdr3_aa	cdr3_nt
few	-	TRBJ1-3	TRBV30	CAWSKGNTIYF	TGTGCCTGGAGTAAAGGAAACACCATATATTTT
once	TRBD2	TRBJ2-3	TRBV5-1	CASGGDSGLADTQYF	TGCGCCAGCGGGGGTGATAGCGGACTAGCGGATACGCAGTATTTT
-	TRBD2	TRBJ2-2	TRBV7-9	CASTLAGGTGELFF	TGTGCCAGCACCCTAGCGGGGGGCACCGGGGAGCTGTTTTTT
once	TRBD1	TRBJ2-1	TRBV12-5	CASKPGGLDEQFF	TGTGCTAGCAAACCAGGGGGTTTGGATGAGCAGTTCTTC
-	-	TRBJ2-1	TRBV12-3/TRBV12-4	CASSGGSYNEQFF	TGTGCCAGCAGCGGGGGCTCCTACAATGAGCAGTTCTTC
-	-	TRBJ1-2	TRBV28	CASSSRGSVGYGYTF	TGTGCCAGCAGTTCGCGGGGCAGTGTTGGTTATGGCTACACCTTC
-	-	TRBJ1-5	TRBV12-3/TRBV12-4	CASSFTREQPQHF	TGTGCCAGCAGTTTCACCAGGGAGCAGCCCCAGCATTTT
-	-	TRBJ2-1	TRBV27	CASSFLQGEQFF	TGTGCCAGCAGTTTCCTACAGGGTGAGCAGTTCTTC
-	TRBD1	TRBJ2-1	TRBV4-2	CASSQITGQGPYNEQFF	TGTGCCAGCAGCCAAATAACAGGACAGGGACCTTACAATGAGCAGTTCTTC
-	-	TRBJ1-2	TRBV14	CASSQGTELYGYTF	TGTGCCAGCAGCCAAGGAACAGAACTTTATGGCTACACCTTC
-	TRBD1	TRBJ1-6	TRBV5-1	CASSGGQGNSPLHF	TGCGCCAGCAGCGGCGGACAGGGTAATTCACCCCTCCACTTT
-	-	TRBJ1-1	TRBV28	CASSLPLGGGLEAFF	TGTGCCAGCAGTTTACCCCTCGGGGGGGGGCTCGAAGCTTTCTTT
-	-	TRBJ1-1	TRBV19	CASSSRRSTEAFF	TGTGCCAGTAGTAGCAGACGGAGCACTGAAGCTTTCTTT